The rows below give T cell receptor beta chains drawn from one sample of a study of blood T cell repertoires in COVID-19. Sequencing used immunoSEQ multiplex PCR; TCRdb keeps in-frame clones, though not all of them. Of tens of thousands of clones in the sample, roughly 88% are singletons; the top ten hold about 4.3%. The material sequenced was peripheral blood. The receptors stem from a man in his 60s with acute or convalescent COVID-19. Each CDR3 is given with its conserved first and last residue. The order of the fields is J gene, D gene, clone size, V gene, CDR3 DNA, CDR3 protein. The D gene is left open where the match is weak. The size of a clone is reported for some rows only, either as once, few or many, or as a class for expanded clones.

j_gene: TRBJ1-1
d_gene: -
abundance: -
v_gene: TRBV28
CDR3nt: TGTGCCAGCAGTTTGATGCGGATGAACACTGAAGCTTTCTTT
CDR3aa: CASSLMRMNTEAFF

j_gene: TRBJ1-2
d_gene: TRBD1
abundance: -
v_gene: TRBV28
CDR3nt: TGTGCCAGCAGTTCCTCGGAGGGGGCTCGTGGCTACACCTTC
CDR3aa: CASSSSEGARGYTF

j_gene: TRBJ2-7
d_gene: TRBD1
abundance: -
v_gene: TRBV6-2/TRBV6-3
CDR3nt: TGTGCCAGCAGCACCTCAGGGGGCGCAAACTACGAGCAGTACTTC
CDR3aa: CASSTSGGANYEQYF

j_gene: TRBJ2-4
d_gene: -
abundance: -
v_gene: TRBV21-1
CDR3nt: TGTGCCAGCAGCAACCCACAGGGGTCCGCCAAAAACATTCAGTACTTC
CDR3aa: CASSNPQGSAKNIQYF

j_gene: TRBJ2-3
d_gene: TRBD2
abundance: -
v_gene: TRBV27
CDR3nt: TGTGCCAGCAGTCCACCCCGAGGACTAGCGGGAAAACACACAGATACGCAGTATTTT
CDR3aa: CASSPPRGLAGKHTDTQYF

j_gene: TRBJ2-7
d_gene: TRBD1
abundance: -
v_gene: TRBV30
CDR3nt: TGTGCCTGGAGTGACCCCTTACAGGGGGCTCGGACCTACGAGCAGTACTTC
CDR3aa: CAWSDPLQGARTYEQYF

j_gene: TRBJ1-6
d_gene: -
abundance: -
v_gene: TRBV3-1/TRBV3-2
CDR3nt: TGTGCCAGCAGCCAAGAAACACCCCTTGCCGGGACCCTCCACTTT
CDR3aa: CASSQETPLAGTLHF

j_gene: TRBJ1-6
d_gene: -
abundance: -
v_gene: TRBV27
CDR3nt: TGTGCCAGCAGTTTAGGGGGGGGCTCCTATAATTCACCCCTCCACTTT
CDR3aa: CASSLGGGSYNSPLHF

j_gene: TRBJ1-2
d_gene: -
abundance: -
v_gene: TRBV27
CDR3nt: TGTGCCAGCAAGCGGGGGTCCCCGCCTAACTATGGCTACACCTTC
CDR3aa: CASKRGSPPNYGYTF

j_gene: TRBJ2-5
d_gene: TRBD2
abundance: -
v_gene: TRBV9
CDR3nt: TGTGCCAGCAGCACCCGGGGGAGGGGAGAGACCCAGTACTTC
CDR3aa: CASSTRGRGETQYF

j_gene: TRBJ2-7
d_gene: -
abundance: -
v_gene: TRBV11-3
CDR3nt: TGTGCCAGCAGCTTAGGAGGCAGCTCCTACGAGCAGTACTTC
CDR3aa: CASSLGGSSYEQYF

j_gene: TRBJ2-1
d_gene: TRBD2
abundance: -
v_gene: TRBV6-7
CDR3nt: TGTGCCAGCAGTCGGCCCTTGGGACTAGCGGGAGATGTTTTCCTTTACAATGAGCAGTTCTTC
CDR3aa: CASSRPLGLAGDVFLYNEQFF

j_gene: TRBJ1-4
d_gene: -
abundance: -
v_gene: TRBV11-2
CDR3nt: TGTGCCAGCAGCCGCATGGCAAAACTGTTTTTT
CDR3aa: CASSRMAKLFF

j_gene: TRBJ1-5
d_gene: TRBD1
abundance: -
v_gene: TRBV5-1
CDR3nt: TGCGCCAGCAGCTTCTCAGGGGGAAGCCAGCCCCAGCATTTT
CDR3aa: CASSFSGGSQPQHF

j_gene: TRBJ2-2
d_gene: -
abundance: once
v_gene: TRBV18
CDR3nt: TGTGCCAGCTCCCGGGATGTAGTCGGGGAGCTGTTTTTT
CDR3aa: CASSRDVVGELFF

j_gene: TRBJ2-1
d_gene: TRBD2
abundance: -
v_gene: TRBV9
CDR3nt: TGTGCCAGCAGCGTAGTAGGGACTAGCGGACCCAATGAGCAGTTCTTC
CDR3aa: CASSVVGTSGPNEQFF

j_gene: TRBJ2-3
d_gene: TRBD2
abundance: once
v_gene: TRBV30
CDR3nt: TGTGCCTGTTCTTTAGCGGGAGGTTTTGGAGATACGCAGTATTTT
CDR3aa: CACSLAGGFGDTQYF

j_gene: TRBJ1-4
d_gene: -
abundance: -
v_gene: TRBV5-1
CDR3nt: TGCGCCAGCAGCTTGGAAGGGACAAATGAAAAACTGTTTTTT
CDR3aa: CASSLEGTNEKLFF

j_gene: TRBJ2-3
d_gene: TRBD2
abundance: -
v_gene: TRBV7-9
CDR3nt: TGTGCCAGCAGCCCTAGCGGGATAGCAGATACGCAGTATTTT
CDR3aa: CASSPSGIADTQYF

j_gene: TRBJ2-1
d_gene: TRBD2
abundance: -
v_gene: TRBV7-3
CDR3nt: TGTGCCAGCAGCCGTGGGACTAGCGGGAGGTACCTCTACAATGAGCAGTTCTTC
CDR3aa: CASSRGTSGRYLYNEQFF

j_gene: TRBJ1-5
d_gene: -
abundance: few
v_gene: TRBV5-1
CDR3nt: TGCGCCAGCAGCTCTCAGGTAGACCAGCCCCAGCATTTT
CDR3aa: CASSSQVDQPQHF

j_gene: TRBJ1-2
d_gene: TRBD1
abundance: -
v_gene: TRBV6-5
CDR3nt: TGTGCCAGCAAGGGGGCCGGGTTTAGCTATGGCTACACCTTC
CDR3aa: CASKGAGFSYGYTF

j_gene: TRBJ1-4
d_gene: -
abundance: -
v_gene: TRBV10-3
CDR3nt: TGTGCCACCAAACCCCGGGGGTCTAATGAAAAACTGTTTTTT
CDR3aa: CATKPRGSNEKLFF

j_gene: TRBJ1-1
d_gene: -
abundance: -
v_gene: TRBV6-5
CDR3nt: TGTGCCAGCACCTCGGGTCGGACATTTAACACTGAAGCTTTCTTT
CDR3aa: CASTSGRTFNTEAFF

j_gene: TRBJ1-2
d_gene: TRBD1
abundance: -
v_gene: TRBV7-8
CDR3nt: TGTGCCAGCAGCTCACGGGACAGTACCGTTTACTATGGCTACACCTTC
CDR3aa: CASSSRDSTVYYGYTF

j_gene: TRBJ1-5
d_gene: -
abundance: -
v_gene: TRBV2
CDR3nt: TGTGCCAGCAGTGAAGACAGGGAAACCGGTCAGCCCCAGCATTTT
CDR3aa: CASSEDRETGQPQHF

j_gene: TRBJ1-6
d_gene: -
abundance: -
v_gene: TRBV3-1/TRBV3-2
CDR3nt: TGTGCCAGCAGCCAGTCCGGGGGGGGAACGGGCCTCCACTTT
CDR3aa: CASSQSGGGTGLHF

j_gene: TRBJ1-1
d_gene: -
abundance: -
v_gene: TRBV10-1
CDR3nt: TGCGCCAGCAGACCCAACAGGGACATGAACACTGAAGCTTTCTTT
CDR3aa: CASRPNRDMNTEAFF

j_gene: TRBJ2-3
d_gene: TRBD2
abundance: -
v_gene: TRBV30
CDR3nt: TGTGCCTGGAGTGCTTGGGGACTAGCGGGGGGTGAGGGCGCAGATACGCAGTATTTT
CDR3aa: CAWSAWGLAGGEGADTQYF

j_gene: TRBJ1-3
d_gene: -
abundance: -
v_gene: TRBV5-1
CDR3nt: TGCGCCAGCAGCTGGTCTTCACAGAGCTCTGGAAACACCATATATTTT
CDR3aa: CASSWSSQSSGNTIYF

j_gene: TRBJ2-1
d_gene: -
abundance: -
v_gene: TRBV6-5
CDR3nt: TGTGCCAGCAGACAGGGAGGGGCCGAGCGGCAGTTCTTC
CDR3aa: CASRQGGAERQFF

j_gene: TRBJ2-2
d_gene: -
abundance: -
v_gene: TRBV5-1
CDR3nt: TGCGCCAGCAGCTTGACTAGCAACCCCGGGGAGCTGTTTTTT
CDR3aa: CASSLTSNPGELFF

j_gene: TRBJ2-1
d_gene: TRBD2
abundance: -
v_gene: TRBV30
CDR3nt: TGTGCCTCCCCCGCTGGCGGGAGATACAATGAGCAGTTCTTC
CDR3aa: CASPAGGRYNEQFF

j_gene: TRBJ1-2
d_gene: -
abundance: -
v_gene: TRBV14
CDR3nt: TGTGCCAGCAGCCAAGGGGGCCGTAACTATGGCTACACCTTC
CDR3aa: CASSQGGRNYGYTF

j_gene: TRBJ1-5
d_gene: -
abundance: -
v_gene: TRBV20-1
CDR3nt: TGCAGTGCTTCGGGTCGGCCCCAGCATTTT
CDR3aa: CSASGRPQHF

j_gene: TRBJ2-1
d_gene: TRBD2
abundance: -
v_gene: TRBV6-4
CDR3nt: TGTGCCAGCAGTGACTCCCCTAGCGGGAGTTACAATGAGCAGTTCTTC
CDR3aa: CASSDSPSGSYNEQFF

j_gene: TRBJ2-1
d_gene: -
abundance: -
v_gene: TRBV29-1
CDR3nt: TGCAGCGTTGGAGGCCATGGAAACAATGAGCAGTTCTTC
CDR3aa: CSVGGHGNNEQFF

j_gene: TRBJ2-1
d_gene: -
abundance: -
v_gene: TRBV3-1/TRBV3-2
CDR3nt: TGTGCCAGCAGCCCTCACCCCTCCAGCTCCTACAATGAGCAGTTCTTC
CDR3aa: CASSPHPSSSYNEQFF

j_gene: TRBJ2-5
d_gene: TRBD2
abundance: -
v_gene: TRBV19
CDR3nt: TGTGCCAGTAGTATAGCCGGGACTAGCGTGGAGACCCAGTACTTC
CDR3aa: CASSIAGTSVETQYF

j_gene: TRBJ1-1
d_gene: TRBD1
abundance: once
v_gene: TRBV7-2
CDR3nt: TGTGCCAGCAGCTTCACAGGGGTTACTGAAGCTTTCTTT
CDR3aa: CASSFTGVTEAFF

j_gene: TRBJ2-1
d_gene: TRBD2
abundance: -
v_gene: TRBV3-1/TRBV3-2
CDR3nt: TGTGCCAGCAGCCAAGGGGGGGCTAGCGGGAGGGATGAGCAGTTCTTC
CDR3aa: CASSQGGASGRDEQFF

j_gene: TRBJ2-2
d_gene: TRBD1
abundance: -
v_gene: TRBV30
CDR3nt: TGTGCCTGGAGTGTACAGGGGGGCGGGGAGCTGTTTTTT
CDR3aa: CAWSVQGGGELFF

j_gene: TRBJ1-2
d_gene: TRBD1
abundance: -
v_gene: TRBV5-4
CDR3nt: TGTGCCAGCAGCTTGGATACAGGGGGCGGCTATGGCTACACCTTC
CDR3aa: CASSLDTGGGYGYTF

j_gene: TRBJ1-6
d_gene: TRBD1
abundance: -
v_gene: TRBV6-1
CDR3nt: TGTGCCAGCAGTGAAGCCCTGGACAGGGGTTCACCCCTCCACTTT
CDR3aa: CASSEALDRGSPLHF

j_gene: TRBJ1-2
d_gene: -
abundance: few
v_gene: TRBV5-1
CDR3nt: TGCGCCAGCAGACCGGGGGGTCCCAACTATGGCTACACCTTC
CDR3aa: CASRPGGPNYGYTF

j_gene: TRBJ1-1
d_gene: -
abundance: -
v_gene: TRBV7-3
CDR3nt: TGTGCCAGCAGCTTGGAAGCAGGGATTGAAGCTTTCTTT
CDR3aa: CASSLEAGIEAFF

j_gene: TRBJ2-2
d_gene: TRBD2
abundance: -
v_gene: TRBV27
CDR3nt: TGTGCCAGCAGAATAAGGGCACCGGGACTAGTAAACACCGGGGAGCTGTTTTTT
CDR3aa: CASRIRAPGLVNTGELFF

j_gene: TRBJ1-5
d_gene: -
abundance: once
v_gene: TRBV24-1
CDR3nt: TGTGCCACCAGTGATTCACCGGGGGATCAGCCCCAGCATTTT
CDR3aa: CATSDSPGDQPQHF

j_gene: TRBJ2-2
d_gene: -
abundance: -
v_gene: TRBV18
CDR3nt: TGTGCCAGCTCACCACCGCTAGCCCAAAGAAACACCGGGGAGCTGTTTTTT
CDR3aa: CASSPPLAQRNTGELFF

j_gene: TRBJ1-6
d_gene: -
abundance: -
v_gene: TRBV27
CDR3nt: TGTGCCAGCAGTTTTCCAGGCCGACCCCTCCACTTT
CDR3aa: CASSFPGRPLHF

j_gene: TRBJ1-2
d_gene: TRBD1
abundance: -
v_gene: TRBV28
CDR3nt: TGTGCCAGCAGTTTGCCCGGGACAGGGCACGGCTACACCTTC
CDR3aa: CASSLPGTGHGYTF